The T cell receptor (beta chain) under discussion was sequenced for a study of a mutant IDH1 vaccine in newly diagnosed glioma. Background on the study: Earlier care involved radiotherapy, temozolomide, or both, and the majority received both.

The CDR3 is 15 residues long. Germline-derived CDR1 and CDR2 are GTSNPN and SVGIG (reference sequence). Deletions cut 0 bases from V and 2 bases from J, with 11 bases between. This clone was picked up one time. Its antigen is as yet unknown. Sequencing was performed with immunoSEQ multiplex PCR; in TCRdb, only in-frame clones are kept and a portion is missing. The sample lists 25,000 to 30,000 clones, 77% occurring once. Time point indicated: week 5, during vaccination. Doses comprised 300 ug of mutant IDH1 20-mer peptide each, plus topical imiquimod. The clonotype was recovered from a middle-aged man with glioma. The sample was PBMCs, taken from a glioma patient whose treatment included an IDH1 peptide vaccine. This chain uses TRBV30 with TRBJ2-1; D not resolved. Written as DNA, the CDR3 is TGTGCCTGGAGTGTGGCGGCCGGAGCCTACAATGAGCAGTTCTTC. This encodes CAWSVAAGAYNEQFF.